This note documents a single T cell receptor beta chain sequence. Its antigen is as yet unknown. PCR amplification relied on 60 Vbeta primers (plus 13 Jbeta primers). Measured with immunoSEQ multiplex PCR; TCRdb has only the in-frame clones, and not every one. The table records under 200,000 clones, approximately 81% of them present only once. The sample originates from a study of cytomegalovirus exposure and HLA in healthy donors. General observations from the study: It has been reported that TCR beta sequences accurately predicted the HLA-A and HLA-B alleles of most subjects.

The CDR3 is 15 residues long. Trimming removed 5 bases at V and 4 bases at J, with 15 bases between. Looked up from germline, CDR1 is SEHNR and CDR2 is FQNEAQ (reference sequence). This sequence joins TRBV7-9 and TRBJ2-1, with a tentative D call TRBD2 (5 bases). What was sequenced was PBMCs. This receptor was obtained from a man in his forties or fifties in good health and CMV-seronegative. The CDR3 is CASSRQRIDYNEQFF. CDR3 coding DNA: TGTGCCAGCAGCCGCCAGCGGATAGATTACAATGAGCAGTTCTTC.